This T cell receptor (beta chain) was sequenced during a study of T cell responses to AZD1222 COVID-19 vaccine. Study-wide findings and caveats: CD4 TCRs associated with vaccination spanned spike, dominating at 160-218 and 743-854. Spike-specific TCRs gained breadth and depth after people received two AZD1222 doses. Only a handful of individuals given AZD1222 were seropositive at baseline.

Method: immunoSEQ multiplex PCR; TCRdb's copy keeps in-frame clones and lacks some. The sample holds more than 65,000 clones; 86% are singletons and the top ten take about 7%. This clone was seen more than once but under ten times. Antigen unknown. Trimming took 6 bases from V and 5 from J; bases not matched to a gene: 8. The CDR3 consists of 14 residues. Looked up from germline, CDR1 is MDHEN and CDR2 is SYDVKM. The clonotype was recovered from an adult in good health. The chain carries TRBV28 and TRBJ2-7; 9 bases map to TRBD1. This material consisted of peripheral blood, taken on day 0 of AZD1222 vaccination. CDR3 protein: CASSPRQGVNEQYF. DNA for the CDR3: TGTGCCAGCAGCCCAAGACAGGGGGTGAACGAGCAGTACTTC.